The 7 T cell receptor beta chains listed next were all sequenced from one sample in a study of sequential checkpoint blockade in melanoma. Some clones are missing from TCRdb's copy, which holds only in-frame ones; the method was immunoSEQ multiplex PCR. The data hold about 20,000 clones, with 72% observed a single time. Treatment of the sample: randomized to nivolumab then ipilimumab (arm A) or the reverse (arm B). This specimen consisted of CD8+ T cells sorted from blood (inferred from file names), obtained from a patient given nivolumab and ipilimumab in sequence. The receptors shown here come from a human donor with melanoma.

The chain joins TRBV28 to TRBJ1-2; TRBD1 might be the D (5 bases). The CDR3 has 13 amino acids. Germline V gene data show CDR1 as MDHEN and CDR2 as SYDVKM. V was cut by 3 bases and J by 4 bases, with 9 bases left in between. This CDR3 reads CASSLFDSYGYTF. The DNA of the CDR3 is TGTGCCAGCAGTTTGTTCGACAGCTATGGCTACACCTTC.

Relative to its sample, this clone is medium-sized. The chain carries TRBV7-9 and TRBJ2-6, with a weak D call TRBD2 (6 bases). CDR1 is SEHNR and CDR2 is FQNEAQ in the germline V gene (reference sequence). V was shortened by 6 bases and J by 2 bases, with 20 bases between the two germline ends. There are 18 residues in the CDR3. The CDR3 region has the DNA TGTGCCAGCAGTTTACCGGGAGTGGGAGCCCCTGGGGCCAACGTCCTGACTTTC. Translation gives CASSLPGVGAPGANVLTF. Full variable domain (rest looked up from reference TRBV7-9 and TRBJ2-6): DTGVSQNPRHKITKRGQNVTFRCDPISEHNRLYWYRQTLGQGPEFLTYFQNEAQLEKSRLLSDRFSAERPKGSFSTLEIQRTEQGDSAMYLCASSLPGVGAPGANVLTFGAGSRLTVL.

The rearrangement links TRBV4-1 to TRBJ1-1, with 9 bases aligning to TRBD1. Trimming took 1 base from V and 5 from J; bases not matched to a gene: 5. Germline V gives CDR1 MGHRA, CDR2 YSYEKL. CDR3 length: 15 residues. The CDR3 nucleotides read TGCGCCAGCAGCCAAGTGGGACAGGGTGTTACTGAAGCTTTCTTT. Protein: CASSQVGQGVTEAFF.

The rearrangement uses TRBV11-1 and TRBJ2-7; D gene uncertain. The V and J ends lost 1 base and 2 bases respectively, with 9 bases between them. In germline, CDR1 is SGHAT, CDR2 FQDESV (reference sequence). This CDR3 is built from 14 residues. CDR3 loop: CASSLGAKAYEQYF. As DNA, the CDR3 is TGTGCCAGCAGCTTAGGGGCCAAAGCCTACGAGCAGTACTTC.

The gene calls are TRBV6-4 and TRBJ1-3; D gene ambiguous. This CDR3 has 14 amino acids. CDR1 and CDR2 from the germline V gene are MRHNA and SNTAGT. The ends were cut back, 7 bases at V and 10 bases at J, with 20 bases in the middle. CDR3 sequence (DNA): TGTGCCAGCATCGAACACAATAGCTCGGGTACCATATATTTT. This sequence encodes CASIEHNSSGTIYF.

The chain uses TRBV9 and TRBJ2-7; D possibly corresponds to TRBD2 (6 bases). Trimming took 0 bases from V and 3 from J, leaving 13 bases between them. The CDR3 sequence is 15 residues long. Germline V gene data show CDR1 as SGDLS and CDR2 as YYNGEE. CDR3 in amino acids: CASSVDLASGYEQYF. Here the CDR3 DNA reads TGTGCCAGCAGCGTAGATCTAGCGTCGGGCTACGAGCAGTACTTC.

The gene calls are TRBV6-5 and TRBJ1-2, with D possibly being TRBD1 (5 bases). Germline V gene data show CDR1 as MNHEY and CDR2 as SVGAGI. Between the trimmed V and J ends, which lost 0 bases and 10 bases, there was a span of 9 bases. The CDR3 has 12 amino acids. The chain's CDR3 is CASSYSTRDYTF. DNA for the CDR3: TGTGCCAGCAGTTACTCGACCAGGGACTACACCTTC.